These 23 T cell receptor beta chains share one sample of origin, sequenced in a study of T cell responses to AZD1222 COVID-19 vaccine (dated by TCRdb to 2020 to 2023). Receptors were amplified or captured by the immunoSEQ multiplex PCR assay. This immuneACCESS table, as held by TCRdb, lists in-frame sequences with V and J called but not all clones. Of the missing ones, under half trace to an unresolved V gene in checked studies; the others have no known cause. Recorded for this sample are around 140,000 clones; 90% to 95% of them occurred a single time. The ten top clones hold roughly 1.7% of the sample. Sample time point, as interpreted from the label and publication: baseline before first vaccination. Sample: peripheral blood, taken on day 0 of AZD1222 vaccination. The receptors shown here come from an adult in good health.

V usage is TRBV5-6 and J usage is TRBJ2-1; 7 bases are shared with TRBD1. J lost 15 bases, V lost 4 bases, and 7 bases had no gene match. The CDR3 is 11 residues long. The germline CDR1 and CDR2 sequences are SGHDT and YYEEEE. The CDR3 coding sequence is TGTGCCAGCAGCCTCGACAGGGAAAGGTTCTTC. Translation: CASSLDRERFF.

This chain uses TRBV4-3 with TRBJ1-5; the match to TRBD1 covers 12 bases. Germline V CDR1 and CDR2: LGHNA, YSLEER. J was trimmed by 5 bases and V by 4 bases; bases with no gene match: 6. This CDR3 has 16 residues. The CDR3 DNA reads TGCGCCAGCAGCCCAGGAGGGACAGGGGGCTATCAGCCCCAGCATTTT. This translates into CASSPGGTGGYQPQHF.

The chain links TRBV9 to TRBJ1-1; no definite D call. Germline V gene lookup returns CDR1 SGDLS and CDR2 YYNGEE. The V end was cut by 4 bases, the J end by 1 base, with 23 bases between. This CDR3 region has 18 residues. The DNA of the CDR3 is TGTGCCAGCAGCAATCGGCCGGGCCCCATACCTCCGAACACTGAAGCTTTCTTT. Its translation: CASSNRPGPIPPNTEAFF.

This rearrangement joins TRBV6-2 or TRBV6-3 to TRBJ1-2; the D is unclear. The CDR3 is made up of 13 amino acids. Per the germline V gene, CDR1 is MNHEY and CDR2 is SVGEGT. Trimming pared 5 bases from V and 4 bases from J, leaving 11 bases between. CDR3 in amino acids: CASSPLAGYGYTF. The DNA for the CDR3 is TGTGCCAGCAGTCCACTCGCTGGCTATGGCTACACCTTC.

The chain recombines TRBV12-3 or TRBV12-4 with TRBJ1-2; D unresolved. Between the trimmed V and J ends, which lost 3 bases and 4 bases, there was a span of 9 bases. The CDR3 runs to 13 residues. The CDR3 coding sequence is TGTGCCAGCAGTTTGGGTCAGGTCTATGGCTACACCTTC. Its translation: CASSLGQVYGYTF.

The J gene is TRBJ1-5, the V gene TRBV6-1; unclear D gene. V lost 2 bases and J 4 bases, leaving 9 bases between the germline ends. This CDR3 is built from 14 residues. Germline loops: CDR1 MNHNS, CDR2 SASEGT. CDR3 coding DNA: TGTGCCAGCAGTGAATCTGGACGAAATCAGCCCCAGCATTTT. Its protein is CASSESGRNQPQHF.

V usage is TRBV25-1 and J usage is TRBJ2-1; D is possibly TRBD1 or TRBD2 (5 bases each). Germline V lookup: CDR1 MGHDK, CDR2 SYGVNS. The CDR3 totals 15 residues. V lost 3 bases and J 9 bases, leaving 18 bases between the germline ends. The CDR3 DNA sequence: TGTGCCAGCAGTGACCCGGGACCGACCTTCAGTGAGCAGTTCTTC. As protein: CASSDPGPTFSEQFF.

The chain joins TRBV6-5 to TRBJ2-7, with unresolved D. Germline V CDR1 and CDR2: MNHEY, SVGAGI. Trimming stripped 5 bases from V and 3 bases from J, with 8 bases between. CDR3 length: 12 residues. The CDR3 region is CASSPGLYEQYF. CDR3 nucleotide sequence: TGTGCCAGCAGTCCGGGCCTCTACGAGCAGTACTTC.

The chain employs TRBV29-1 and TRBJ2-3, with D possibly matching TRBD1 (6 bases). The CDR3 has 13 residues. V was clipped by 7 bases and J by 5 bases, with 16 bases between them. Germline V gives CDR1 SQVTM, CDR2 ANQGSEA. The CDR3 region is CSDGLGARDTQYF. The CDR3 bases are TGCAGCGACGGGTTGGGGGCGAGAGATACGCAGTATTTT.

The gene calls are TRBV6-2 or TRBV6-3 and TRBJ1-5; D is unclear. This CDR3 has 13 residues. Trimming removed 6 bases at V and 5 bases at J, with 11 bases between. Germline V CDR1 and CDR2: MNHEY, SVGEGT. The CDR3 DNA is TGTGCCAGCAGCCGCGCCGATTATCAGCCCCAGCATTTT. Amino acids: CASSRADYQPQHF.

V usage is TRBV7-2 and J usage is TRBJ2-5; D is unclear. Per the germline V gene, CDR1 is SGHTA and CDR2 is FQGNSA. This CDR3 has 12 residues. V gave up 4 bases and J gave up 7 bases, with 10 bases separating them. DNA of the CDR3: TGTGCCAGCAGCTCCCGGTCAAGGACCCAGTACTTC. The encoded protein is CASSSRSRTQYF.

This rearrangement joins TRBV5-1 to TRBJ2-5, with 9 nucleotides matching TRBD1. Germline assignment: CDR1 SGHRS and CDR2 YFSETQ. This CDR3 comprises 14 residues. The ends lost 4 bases at V and 5 bases at J; junction bases unmatched: 6. The chain's CDR3 is CASSPTGGGETQYF. As DNA, the CDR3 is TGCGCCAGCAGCCCCACAGGGGGCGGGGAGACCCAGTACTTC.

The chain links TRBV6-5 to TRBJ2-5, with TRBD2 matching over 7 bases. In germline, CDR1 is MNHEY, CDR2 SVGAGI. Germline trimming cut 6 bases from V and 1 base from J; bases unmatched to any gene: 8. The CDR3 extends over 15 amino acids. CDR3 DNA sequence: TGTGCCAGCAGGTCCGGCGGGGGTGTCCAAGAGACCCAGTACTTC. Encoded protein: CASRSGGGVQETQYF.

This sequence joins TRBV28 and TRBJ1-1; D might be TRBD1 (5 bases). Germline CDR1 and CDR2: MDHEN and SYDVKM. The CDR3 is 14 residues long. V gave up 7 bases and J gave up 0 bases, with 12 bases separating them. The CDR3 nucleotides are TGTGCCAGCAACCCGGACACACTGAACACTGAAGCTTTCTTT. This encodes CASNPDTLNTEAFF. The variable domain in full, completed from reference TRBV28 and TRBJ1-1, reads DVKVTQSSRYLVKRTGEKVFLECVQDMDHENMFWYRQDPGLGLRLIYFSYDVKMKEKGDIPEGYSVSREKKERFSLILESASTNQTSMYLCASNPDTLNTEAFFGQGTRLTVV.

The chain couples TRBV6-2 or TRBV6-3 to TRBJ2-6; D is unclear. CDR3 size: 16 residues. Germline assignment: CDR1 MNHEY and CDR2 SVGEGT. V lost 4 bases to trimming and J lost 4 bases, with 14 bases between them. The CDR3 coding sequence is TGTGCCAGCAGTTCCCCCAATGGGTACGGGGCCAACGTCCTGACTTTC. Translated, it gives CASSSPNGYGANVLTF.

This chain links TRBV7-2 with TRBJ2-1; TRBD2 matches 11 bases. Germline-derived CDR1 and CDR2 are SGHTA and FQGNSA. V lost 4 bases and J lost 8; bases outside the gene matches: 13. The CDR3 has 17 residues. CDR3 amino acids: CASSSPHSGGASHEQFF. The CDR3 nucleotides are TGTGCCAGCAGCTCACCGCATAGCGGGGGGGCCAGCCATGAGCAGTTCTTC.

The V gene is TRBV11-2, the J gene TRBJ1-2, with a weak D call TRBD1 (5 bases). V lost 4 bases to trimming and J lost 1 base, with 7 bases between them. In germline, CDR1 is SGHAT, CDR2 FQNNGV. The CDR3 contains 13 residues. The CDR3: CASSSTDNYGYTF. CDR3 bases: TGTGCCAGCAGCTCGACAGATAACTATGGCTACACCTTC.

The gene calls are TRBV19 and TRBJ1-1, with unresolved D. The germline V gene has CDR1 LNHDA and CDR2 SQIVND (reference sequence). This CDR3 spans 12 amino acids. V gave up 3 bases and J gave up 6 bases, with 8 bases separating them. The CDR3 protein is CASSMRQSEAFF. The DNA for the CDR3 is TGTGCCAGTAGTATGAGGCAGTCTGAAGCTTTCTTT.

The chain couples TRBV19 to TRBJ1-2; the D is unclear. Germline CDR1 reads LNHDA; CDR2 reads SQIVND (reference sequence). The CDR3 runs to 13 residues. The germline V and J ends were trimmed by 7 bases and 0 bases, with 9 bases remaining between them. CDR3 DNA sequence: TGTGCCAGTACGTCGACATCTAACTATGGCTACACCTTC. This sequence encodes CASTSTSNYGYTF. Variable domain in full (rest from reference TRBV19 and TRBJ1-2): DGGITQSPKYLFRKEGQNVTLSCEQNLNHDAMYWYRQDPGQGLRLIYYSQIVNDFQKGDIAEGYSVSREKKESFPLTVTSAQKNPTAFYLCASTSTSNYGYTFGSGTRLTVV.

This clone has only a few counts. The V and J genes are TRBV5-1 and TRBJ2-2; 9 nucleotides line up with TRBD2. With 6 bases clipped from V and 6 bases from J, the junction kept 9 bases outside the gene matches. Germline loops: CDR1 SGHRS, CDR2 YFSETQ. This CDR3 region has 15 residues. The CDR3 reads CASTQIAGAPGELFF. The CDR3 DNA follows: TGCGCCAGCACCCAAATAGCGGGAGCGCCCGGGGAGCTGTTTTTT.

This rearrangement joins TRBV10-3 to TRBJ1-1; no clear D. CDR3 length: 14 residues. The germline V gene has CDR1 ENHRY and CDR2 SYGVKD. Trimming stripped 3 bases from V and 0 bases from J, with 8 bases between. This CDR3 reads CAISEHSMNTEAFF. The CDR3 bases are TGTGCCATCAGTGAACACAGTATGAACACTGAAGCTTTCTTT.

The chain joins TRBV7-6 to TRBJ2-1; 13 bases match TRBD2. The CDR3 covers 16 residues. The V gene end was trimmed by 3 bases and the J gene end by 3 bases; junction bases not matched to a gene: 2. Germline V gene lookup returns CDR1 SGHVS and CDR2 FNYEAQ. The CDR3 DNA reads as TGTGCCAGCAGCTTGAGGACTAGCGGGGGCTACAATGAGCAGTTCTTC. It codes for CASSLRTSGGYNEQFF.

The chain employs TRBV18 and TRBJ1-1; D remains ambiguous. This CDR3 is built from 13 residues. CDR1 is KGHSH and CDR2 is LQKENI in the germline V gene. V shed 6 bases and J shed 5 bases, with 13 bases lying between them. The CDR3 region has the DNA TGTGCCAGCTCCCCGAAGGAAAAGACTGAAGCTTTCTTT. As protein: CASSPKEKTEAFF.